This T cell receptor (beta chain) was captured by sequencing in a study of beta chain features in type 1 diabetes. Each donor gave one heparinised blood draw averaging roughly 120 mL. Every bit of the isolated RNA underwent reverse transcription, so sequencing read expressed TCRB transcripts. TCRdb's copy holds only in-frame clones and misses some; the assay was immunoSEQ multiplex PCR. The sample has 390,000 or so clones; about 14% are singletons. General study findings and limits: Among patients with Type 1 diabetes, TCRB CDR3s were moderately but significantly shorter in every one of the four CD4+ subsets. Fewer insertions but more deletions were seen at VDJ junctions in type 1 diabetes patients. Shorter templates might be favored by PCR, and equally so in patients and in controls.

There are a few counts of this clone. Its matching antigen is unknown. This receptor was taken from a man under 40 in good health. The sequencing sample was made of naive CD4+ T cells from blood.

CDR3 loop: CASGTDYNEQFF. DNA of the CDR3: TGTGCCAGCGGGACAGACTACAATGAGCAGTTCTTC. This chain connects TRBV6-1 to TRBJ2-1; the match to TRBD1 covers 7 bases. The V and J ends lost 8 bases and 3 bases, in that order; junction bases with no gene match: 1. The CDR3 loop spans 12 amino acids. CDR1 is MNHNS, CDR2 SASEGT, per germline.